Following are 32 T cell receptor beta chains from one sample sequenced in a study of shared clonotypes between healthy human individuals. In the naive CD8 group, cells lacked CD45RO and were positively selected for CCR7, so terminally differentiated effector memory CD45RA+ cells were left out. The table came from immunoSEQ multiplex PCR; TCRdb's copy has only in-frame clones and leaves some out. The top ten hold 0.09% to 0.13% of the sample, which has roughly 590,000 clones, nearly 97% seen once. Material: naive CD8+ T cells sorted from blood. These receptors all stem from a woman in her 30s in good health.

The chain couples TRBV12-5 to TRBJ2-1; TRBD1 or TRBD2 may be the D gene (5 bases each). This CDR3 contains 13 residues. Germline CDR1 is LGHNT and CDR2 is FRNRAP. The V gene lost 1 base and the J gene lost 5 bases, with 6 bases spanning the gap. CDR3 DNA sequence: TGTGCTAGTGGTTTGGCGGGACACAATGAGCAGTTCTTC. Its protein product is CASGLAGHNEQFF.

This rearrangement joins TRBV6-6 to TRBJ1-2; the match to TRBD1 covers 10 bases. V was pared by 2 bases and J by 8 bases, with 11 bases of the junction left unmatched. Germline V gives CDR1 MNHNY, CDR2 SVGAGI (reference sequence). This CDR3 comprises 16 residues. CDR3: CASSYGGQGFSGGYTF. The CDR3 DNA is TGTGCCAGCAGTTACGGGGGACAGGGGTTTTCGGGCGGCTACACCTTC.

The chain is built from TRBV6-6 and TRBJ2-1; 14 bases line up with TRBD2. J gave up 6 bases and V 7 bases, and 5 bases lay outside the gene matches. Looked up from germline, CDR1 is MNHNY and CDR2 is SVGAGI (reference sequence). This CDR3 has 15 residues. This chain's CDR3 is CASNLGTSGSNEQFF. The CDR3 DNA follows: TGTGCCAGCAACCTCGGGACTAGCGGGAGCAATGAGCAGTTCTTC.

The chain carries TRBV5-4 and TRBJ2-7; TRBD1 might be the D (6 bases). The germline V and J ends were trimmed by 5 bases and 5 bases, with 20 bases remaining between them. The CDR3 length is 15 residues. The germline V gene has CDR1 SGHNT and CDR2 YYREEE (reference sequence). The CDR3 DNA reads TGTGCCAGCAGGATATCCAGGGGTTTGTACGACGAGCAGTACTTC. Residues: CASRISRGLYDEQYF.

This clone has only one observation. The J gene is TRBJ1-2, the V gene TRBV21-1. TRBV21-1 counts as a pseudogene. The CDR3 totals 16 residues. This CDR3 is CASRNSERDGLIGYTF. DNA for the CDR3: TGTGCCAGCAGGAACTCGGAACGGGACGGACTTATTGGCTACACCTTC.

The rearrangement uses TRBV7-6 and TRBJ2-3; 8 positions match TRBD2. This CDR3 comprises 15 residues. Germline V gives CDR1 SGHVS, CDR2 FNYEAQ. V trimming: 8 bases; J trimming: 5 bases; junction bases outside the gene matches: 12. Written as DNA, the CDR3 is TGTGCCAGCCGGGGGGGAGCGGGCCCCAGAGATACGCAGTATTTT. It codes for CASRGGAGPRDTQYF.

The CDR3 DNA reads as TGTGCCAGCAGTATCAGGGCCTATAATTCACCCCTCCACTTT. Its translation is CASSIRAYNSPLHF. The chain combines TRBV27 with TRBJ1-6, with D tentatively TRBD1 (5 bases). V lost 5 bases and J lost 2, with 7 bases in between. This CDR3 spans 14 amino acids. Germline CDR1 and CDR2: MNHEY and SMNVEV (reference sequence).

The chain employs TRBV12-5 and TRBJ1-1, with D possibly TRBD1 on 6 matching bases. The CDR3 contains 16 residues. The germline V gene has CDR1 LGHNT and CDR2 FRNRAP. Between the trimmed V and J ends, which lost 7 bases and 5 bases, there was a span of 23 bases. The CDR3 coding sequence is TGTGCTAGTGCCCGTTACCATGGGGACACCCTAACTGAAGCTTTCTTT. This gives the protein CASARYHGDTLTEAFF.

The rearrangement joins TRBV4-1 to TRBJ2-1; possibly TRBD2 for D (7 bases). The V end lost 0 bases, the J end lost 3 bases, and 12 bases lay between the germline ends. CDR1 and CDR2 (germline): MGHRA, YSYEKL. The CDR3 sequence is 16 residues long. CDR3 sequence reads: CASSQEGGAVYNEQFF. CDR3 bases: TGCGCCAGCAGCCAAGAGGGGGGGGCAGTCTACAATGAGCAGTTCTTC.

This clone was detected a few times. The J gene is TRBJ1-5, the V gene TRBV27; 9 bases line up with TRBD1. The V segment lost 5 bases and the J segment 9 bases; nucleotides outside the gene matches: 5. Germline assignment: CDR1 MNHEY and CDR2 SMNVEV (reference sequence). The CDR3 spans 13 residues. This chain's CDR3 is CASSQNRGLPQHF. Written as DNA, the CDR3 is TGTGCCAGCAGTCAAAACAGGGGGCTGCCCCAGCATTTT.

In its sample, this clone was seen once. The V gene is TRBV15, the J gene TRBJ2-1; D uncertain. V lost 0 bases and J 9 bases, leaving 6 bases between the germline ends. This CDR3 region has 12 residues. CDR1 is LNHNV, CDR2 YYDKDF, per germline (reference sequence). The chain's CDR3 is CATSRDSSEQFF. For the CDR3, the DNA is TGTGCCACCAGCAGAGATTCAAGTGAGCAGTTCTTC.

This sequence joins TRBV2 and TRBJ2-3; 13 bases line up with TRBD2. The length of the CDR3 is 15 residues. V trimming: 4 bases; J trimming: 4 bases; junction bases outside the gene matches: 2. Germline lookup yields CDR1 SNHLY and CDR2 FYNNEI. The CDR3 spells CASSGGLAGADTQYF. In DNA form, the CDR3 reads TGTGCCAGCAGTGGAGGACTAGCGGGAGCAGATACGCAGTATTTT.

The rearrangement joins TRBV4-1 to TRBJ1-5; 8 bases line up with TRBD1. V lost 0 bases, J lost 6 bases, and 7 bases stayed unmatched. CDR3 length: 16 amino acids. Germline CDR1 reads MGHRA; CDR2 reads YSYEKL. In nucleotides, the CDR3 is TGCGCCAGCAGCCAAGATCCAGGGGGCGTAGGTCAGCCCCAGCATTTT. This sequence encodes CASSQDPGGVGQPQHF.

This rearrangement joins TRBV7-9 to TRBJ2-1; 9 bases map to TRBD1. Germline-derived CDR1 and CDR2 are SEHNR and FQNEAQ (reference sequence). This CDR3 spans 16 amino acids. The junction had 11 bases not matched to a gene; V was cut back by 6 bases and J by 5 bases. The DNA for the CDR3 is TGTGCCAGCAGACCACCCCCCGGGACAGGGCACAATGAGCAGTTCTTC. Encoded protein: CASRPPPGTGHNEQFF.

J is TRBJ2-3 and V is TRBV9; the match to TRBD2 covers 7 bases. V was clipped by 3 bases and J by 2 bases; unmatched bases: 3. CDR1 is SGDLS and CDR2 is YYNGEE in the germline V gene. The CDR3 contains 14 residues. CDR3 region: CASSGRDYTDTQYF. In nucleotides, the CDR3 is TGTGCCAGCAGCGGCCGGGACTACACAGATACGCAGTATTTT.

For this clone: The limits of the CDR3 on the DNA are not certain, so only TCRdb's listed CDR3 is given. The V call is TRBV28, the J call TRBJ2-6. Germline-derived CDR1 and CDR2 are MDHEN and SYDVKM. The CDR3 sequence runs 14 residues, both termini included. The CDR3 reads CASSFGDGANVLTF.

The chain has TRBV4-2 and TRBJ2-2; D unresolved. The CDR3 is 13 residues long. Deletions cut 4 bases from V and 6 bases from J, with 9 bases between. Germline-derived CDR1 and CDR2 are LGHNA and YNFKEQ. The CDR3 is CASSPQGAGELFF. In DNA form, the CDR3 reads TGTGCCAGCAGCCCCCAAGGCGCCGGGGAGCTGTTTTTT.

The chain couples TRBV19 to TRBJ2-2; TRBD1 aligns across 8 bases. Germline CDR1 is LNHDA and CDR2 is SQIVND (reference sequence). J lost 6 bases, V lost 1 base, and 4 bases had no gene match. The CDR3 length is 15 residues. The CDR3 DNA follows: TGTGCCAGTAGTATAGGTCAGGGGGCGGCCGGGGAGCTGTTTTTT. It is translated as CASSIGQGAAGELFF. Full variable domain (rest looked up from reference TRBV19 and TRBJ2-2): DGGITQSPKYLFRKEGQNVTLSCEQNLNHDAMYWYRQDPGQGLRLIYYSQIVNDFQKGDIAEGYSVSREKKESFPLTVTSAQKNPTAFYLCASSIGQGAAGELFFGEGSRLTVL.

This rearrangement joins TRBV6-6 to TRBJ2-7; 10 nucleotides align to TRBD2. The CDR3 is made up of 15 amino acids. Unmatched junction bases numbered 13, after V lost 7 bases and J lost 7 bases. From germline, CDR1 is MNHNY and CDR2 SVGAGI (reference sequence). CDR3 loop: CASTAGASGGMEQYF. The CDR3 region has the DNA TGTGCCAGCACAGCGGGGGCTAGCGGGGGCATGGAGCAGTACTTC.

On this clone itself: The sample carries other DNA sequences with the same CDR3. This chain joins TRBV2 and TRBJ2-2, with D perhaps being TRBD1 or TRBD2 (5 bases each). V dropped 6 bases and J dropped 0 bases, with 8 bases sitting between them. CDR1 is SNHLY, CDR2 FYNNEI, per germline. This CDR3 region has 14 residues. The CDR3 loop reads CASRGTANTGELFF. The CDR3 region has the DNA TGTGCCAGCAGGGGGACCGCGAACACCGGGGAGCTGTTTTTT.

This chain uses TRBV5-6 with TRBJ1-5, with 7 bases aligning to TRBD1. Germline loops: CDR1 SGHDT, CDR2 YYEEEE. The CDR3 covers 17 residues. V trimming: 0 bases; J trimming: 5 bases; junction bases outside the gene matches: 11. The CDR3 nucleotides are TGTGCCAGCAGCTTGGCTGCTCATCGACAGGGACATCAGCCCCAGCATTTT. Protein sequence: CASSLAAHRQGHQPQHF.

The table lists this clone with a count of one. Other DNA sequences in the sample encode the same CDR3. The V gene is TRBV28, the J gene TRBJ2-7; 13 bases fit TRBD2. The CDR3 length is 14 residues. With 5 bases clipped from V and 5 bases from J, the junction kept 3 bases outside the gene matches. Germline lookup yields CDR1 MDHEN and CDR2 SYDVKM. In DNA, the CDR3 is TGTGCCAGCAGTGATGGGACTAGCGGGAACGAGCAGTACTTC. Its protein product is CASSDGTSGNEQYF.

This chain joins TRBV19 and TRBJ2-1; 9 bases agree with TRBD2. CDR1 LNHDA and CDR2 SQIVND come from the germline V gene (reference sequence). This CDR3 is built from 15 residues. The ends lost 1 base at V and 9 bases at J; junction bases unmatched: 7. CDR3 protein: CASSIGGIAGVEQFF. The DNA of the CDR3 is TGTGCCAGTAGTATAGGCGGAATAGCGGGGGTTGAGCAGTTCTTC.

The chain is built from TRBV19 and TRBJ1-2; no definite D call. Trimming pared 3 bases from V and 4 bases from J, leaving 9 bases between. CDR1 and CDR2 from the germline V gene are LNHDA and SQIVND (reference sequence). The CDR3 loop spans 13 amino acids. The CDR3 loop is CASSIAGLYGYTF. CDR3 bases: TGTGCCAGTAGTATCGCCGGACTCTATGGCTACACCTTC.

This clone occurred a few times. The chain combines TRBV25-1 with TRBJ1-5; D may be TRBD1 (5 bases). Germline CDR1 reads MGHDK; CDR2 reads SYGVNS. With 6 bases removed from V and 4 bases from J, the gap between germline ends came to 13 bases. This CDR3 has 14 amino acids. CDR3 nucleotides: TGTGCCAGCAGCGGGGGGGGGTCAAATCAGCCCCAGCATTTT. Amino acid sequence: CASSGGGSNQPQHF.

This clone has just one count. The rearrangement links TRBV19 to TRBJ1-1, with D hard to call. V lost 3 bases and J 1 base, leaving 12 bases between the germline ends. The CDR3 has 15 amino acids. In germline, CDR1 is LNHDA, CDR2 SQIVND (reference sequence). This CDR3 reads CASSIYGTSNTEAFF. In nucleotides, the CDR3 is TGTGCCAGTAGTATCTACGGCACGTCGAACACTGAAGCTTTCTTT.

V and J are TRBV28 and TRBJ2-5; D unresolved. Germline V gene sequence: CDR1 MDHEN, CDR2 SYDVKM. Trimming left V 3 bases short and J 1 base short, with 6 bases between. CDR3 length: 13 residues. As DNA, the CDR3 is TGTGCCAGCAGTTTCCGGATCCAAGAGACCCAGTACTTC. This codes for CASSFRIQETQYF. Filled out from reference TRBV28 and TRBJ2-5, the complete variable domain reads DVKVTQSSRYLVKRTGEKVFLECVQDMDHENMFWYRQDPGLGLRLIYFSYDVKMKEKGDIPEGYSVSREKKERFSLILESASTNQTSMYLCASSFRIQETQYFGPGTRLLVL.

The CDR3 DNA follows: TGTGCCAGCAGTTACAGATACTCTGGGGCCAACGTCCTGACTTTC. Translated: CASSYRYSGANVLTF. The chain recombines TRBV6-5 with TRBJ2-6; D is undetermined. From germline, CDR1 is MNHEY and CDR2 SVGAGI. The length of the CDR3 is 15 residues. Trimming removed 2 bases from V and 0 bases from J, with 5 bases in between.

The rearrangement links TRBV29-1 to TRBJ2-7; 7 bases map to TRBD2. Germline V gene lookup returns CDR1 SQVTM and CDR2 ANQGSEA. Germline trimming cut 6 bases from V and 2 bases from J; bases unmatched to any gene: 4. The CDR3 spans 12 residues. The CDR3 reads CSVGEGTYEQYF. CDR3 DNA sequence: TGCAGCGTCGGGGAGGGGACCTACGAGCAGTACTTC.

V is TRBV6-5 and J is TRBJ2-1, with 14 bases identical to TRBD2. Germline CDR1 and CDR2: MNHEY and SVGAGI. CDR3 length equals 14 residues. J lost 10 bases, V lost 6 bases, and 5 bases had no gene match. In nucleotides, the CDR3 is TGTGCCAGCAGCCCAGGACTAGCGGGAGGAGAGCAGTTCTTC. It translates to CASSPGLAGGEQFF.

This chain links TRBV9 with TRBJ2-7; TRBD2 might be the D (5 bases). V gave up 0 bases and J gave up 3 bases, with 10 bases separating them. The V gene's germline CDR1 is SGDLS and CDR2 YYNGEE. This CDR3 region has 14 residues. The CDR3 coding sequence is TGTGCCAGCAGCGTAGAGGACTGGGACTACGAGCAGTACTTC. It yields the protein CASSVEDWDYEQYF.

The chain links TRBV19 to TRBJ1-5; D is unclear. The V end lost 2 bases, the J end lost 4 bases, and 9 bases lay between the germline ends. CDR3 length equals 14 residues. Germline V gene data show CDR1 as LNHDA and CDR2 as SQIVND (reference sequence). Written as DNA, the CDR3 is TGTGCCAGTAGTATAATGGCAGAGAATCAGCCCCAGCATTTT. It specifies CASSIMAENQPQHF.